Listed here are 26 T cell receptor beta chains from one sample, sequenced in a study of cytomegalovirus exposure and HLA in healthy donors. The method was immunoSEQ multiplex PCR; TCRdb's version includes in-frame clones alone and lacks a portion of them. The sample has approximately 150,000 clones; 86% are singletons. The sequencing input was PBMCs. The receptors here all came from a man aged 18-30 years in good health and CMV-seropositive.

This chain links TRBV19 with TRBJ1-5; 9 nucleotides agree with TRBD1. After removal of 7 bases from V and 8 bases from J, the junction contained 15 bases not matched to a gene. Germline V lookup: CDR1 LNHDA, CDR2 SQIVND (reference sequence). The length of the CDR3 is 16 residues. This CDR3 reads CASTKGGDREWEPQHF. The CDR3 nucleotides are TGTGCCAGTACAAAAGGTGGGGACAGGGAGTGGGAGCCCCAGCATTTT.

Of note for this clone: At one of its ends the junction is not consistent with the germline gene, which may arise from a read error. The chain has TRBV29-1 and TRBJ2-3; 11 bases are shared with TRBD1. The CDR3 has 13 residues. The germline V gene encodes CDR1 SQVTM and CDR2 ANQGSEA. This chain's CDR3 is CSVEGTGGDTQYF. The CDR3 DNA is TGCAGCGTGGAAGGGACAGGGGGGGATACGCAGTATTTT.

The rearrangement links TRBV5-1 to TRBJ2-3; the D gene is possibly TRBD1 (5 bases). The CDR3 is 12 residues long. Deletions cut 7 bases from V and 6 bases from J, with 12 bases between. CDR1 SGHRS and CDR2 YFSETQ come from the germline V gene. The DNA of the CDR3 is TGCGCCAGCTCTCGGACATCTGATACGCAGTATTTT. It codes for CASSRTSDTQYF.

The chain couples TRBV15 to TRBJ2-1; D remains ambiguous. The length of the CDR3 is 13 residues. CDR1 and CDR2 (germline): LNHNV, YYDKDF (reference sequence). Trimming removed 0 bases from V and 9 bases from J, with 9 bases in between. CDR3 in DNA: TGTGCCACCAGCAGAGACTCGTTTAGTGAGCAGTTCTTC. This sequence encodes CATSRDSFSEQFF. The whole variable domain, filled in from reference TRBV15 and TRBJ2-1, reads DAMVIQNPRYQVTQFGKPVTLSCSQTLNHNVMYWYQQKSSQAPKLLFHYYDKDFNNEADTPDNFQSRRPNTSFCFLDIRSPGLGDTAMYLCATSRDSFSEQFFGPGTRLTVL.

J is TRBJ2-7 and V is TRBV5-5; 10 bases align to TRBD2. V lost 3 bases, J lost 2 bases, and 5 bases stayed unmatched. CDR3 size: 15 residues. CDR1 and CDR2 (germline): SGHKS, YYEKEE (reference sequence). This CDR3 reads CASSWESGGAYEQYF. In DNA form, the CDR3 reads TGTGCCAGCAGCTGGGAGAGCGGGGGGGCCTACGAGCAGTACTTC.

The DNA for the CDR3 is TGTGCCAGCAGTTTCATAGTCGGGAGGACCACCGGGGAGCTGTTTTTT. Residues: CASSFIVGRTTGELFF. The chain couples TRBV6-5 to TRBJ2-2, with TRBD2 identical over 7 bases. This CDR3 has 16 amino acids. The V and J ends lost 4 bases and 4 bases, in that order; junction bases with no gene match: 9. CDR1 MNHEY and CDR2 SVGAGI come from the germline V gene.

The chain has TRBV28 and TRBJ1-2, with D perhaps matching TRBD1 (5 bases). CDR1 MDHEN and CDR2 SYDVKM come from the germline V gene. Trimming shortened V by 6 bases and J by 8 bases, and 31 bases separated the two germline ends. The CDR3 length is 18 residues. The CDR3 loop is CASSFRGPALYLPGGYTF. CDR3 DNA: TGTGCCAGCAGCTTTAGGGGCCCCGCTCTCTATCTTCCTGGGGGCTACACCTTC.

V and J are TRBV27 and TRBJ2-2; TRBD2 agrees at 8 bases. The trim removed 6 bases at V and 6 bases at J, leaving 6 bases unmatched. This CDR3 comprises 14 residues. Germline V gene sequence: CDR1 MNHEY, CDR2 SMNVEV (reference sequence). The CDR3 loop reads CASRAGTRSGELFF. The DNA of the CDR3 is TGTGCCAGCAGGGCCGGGACTAGGTCCGGGGAGCTGTTTTTT.

The chain employs TRBV6-4 and TRBJ2-1, with 12 bases fitting TRBD2. In germline, CDR1 is MRHNA, CDR2 SNTAGT. There are 16 residues in the CDR3. V shed 0 bases, J shed 8 bases, and the junction held 5 bases outside the gene matches. In nucleotides, the CDR3 is TGTGCCAGCAGTGACTCCACTAGCGGGGGGTCGGATGAGCAGTTCTTC. It encodes CASSDSTSGGSDEQFF.

The chain links TRBV2 to TRBJ2-1; TRBD1 agrees at 9 bases. This CDR3 region has 15 residues. With 4 bases clipped from V and 4 bases from J, the junction kept 5 bases outside the gene matches. CDR1 is SNHLY, CDR2 FYNNEI, per germline. DNA of the CDR3: TGTGCCAGCAGTGCACAGGGGGCGAGGTACAATGAGCAGTTCTTC. Protein product: CASSAQGARYNEQFF.

This sequence joins TRBV5-1 and TRBJ1-1; D might be TRBD1 (6 bases). Between the trimmed V and J ends, which lost 4 bases and 8 bases, there was a span of 9 bases. This CDR3 spans 11 amino acids. The germline V gene encodes CDR1 SGHRS and CDR2 YFSETQ. CDR3 in DNA: TGCGCCAGCAGCCTAGGACAGGAAGCTTTCTTT. Its translation: CASSLGQEAFF.

The V and J genes are TRBV5-4 and TRBJ1-4, with 8 bases lining up with TRBD1. This CDR3 is 14 amino acids long. CDR1 is SGHNT, CDR2 YYREEE, per germline (reference sequence). Unmatched junction bases numbered 7, after V lost 4 bases and J lost 8 bases. The CDR3 nucleotides are TGTGCCAGCAGCCAGGGGGCTGGGGGAGAAAAACTGTTTTTT. This translates into CASSQGAGGEKLFF. Based on the CDR3 plus reference TRBV5-4 and TRBJ1-4, the full variable domain is ETGVTQSPTHLIKTRGQQVTLRCSSQSGHNTVSWYQQALGQGPQFIFQYYREEENGRGNFPPRFSGLQFPNYSSELNVNALELDDSALYLCASSQGAGGEKLFFGSGTQLSVL.

The chain joins TRBV7-6 to TRBJ1-4, with a possible D match to TRBD1 (6 bases). V was clipped by 1 base and J by 6 bases, with 12 bases between them. This CDR3 spans 15 amino acids. CDR1 is SGHVS, CDR2 FNYEAQ, per germline. The CDR3 DNA reads TGTGCCAGCAGCTTAGTTGGGGGCGCAGATGAAAAACTGTTTTTT. Amino acid sequence: CASSLVGGADEKLFF.

The chain recombines TRBV7-8 with TRBJ2-7; 8 bases align to TRBD2. The CDR3 is 13 residues long. After removal of 5 bases from V and 9 bases from J, the junction contained 9 bases not matched to a gene. Per the germline V gene, CDR1 is SGHVS and CDR2 is FQNEAQ. CDR3 in amino acids: CASSPGGTLRQYF. The CDR3, as DNA: TGTGCCAGCAGCCCGGGAGGGACCCTCCGGCAGTACTTC.

This chain links TRBV7-8 with TRBJ2-7; the D gene is possibly TRBD2 (5 bases). This CDR3 has 16 residues. V was cut by 3 bases and J by 0 bases, with 15 bases left in between. CDR1 is SGHVS, CDR2 FQNEAQ, per germline. CDR3 nucleotides: TGTGCCAGCAGCTTTTGGGCGGGTGAATACTCCTACGAGCAGTACTTC. It is translated as CASSFWAGEYSYEQYF.

This chain connects TRBV2 to TRBJ2-1; 10 nucleotides align to TRBD1. Germline V gene data show CDR1 as SNHLY and CDR2 as FYNNEI. This CDR3 is 12 amino acids long. V was pared by 6 bases and J by 8 bases, with 1 base of the junction left unmatched. CDR3 in amino acids: CASRDRGDEQFF. In nucleotides, the CDR3 is TGTGCCAGCAGGGACAGGGGGGATGAGCAGTTCTTC.

The chain couples TRBV27 to TRBJ2-7, with TRBD1 matching 7 bases. Germline CDR1 and CDR2: MNHEY and SMNVEV (reference sequence). The CDR3 spans 13 residues. Losses at the gene ends were 5 bases for V and 4 bases for J; bases not matched to a gene: 5. The CDR3 coding sequence is TGTGCCAGCAGTCTAGGGACAGAATACGAGCAGTACTTC. Its translation is CASSLGTEYEQYF.

This chain uses TRBV5-8 with TRBJ2-3, with 7 positions matching TRBD2. The CDR3 consists of 19 residues. CDR1 SGHTS and CDR2 YDEGEE come from the germline V gene. V shed 3 bases, J shed 1 base, and the junction held 17 bases outside the gene matches. The CDR3 DNA sequence: TGTGCCAGCAGCTGGTTGACCGGGACTACCGCAAGACGCACAGATACGCAGTATTTT. Its translation is CASSWLTGTTARRTDTQYF.

The chain uses TRBV11-3 and TRBJ2-1; a weak D match, TRBD1 (6 bases). The germline V and J ends were trimmed by 1 base and 9 bases, with 10 bases remaining between them. The germline gives CDR1 SGHNT, CDR2 YENEEA. The CDR3 spans 13 residues. The CDR3 DNA reads as TGTGCCAGCAGCTTAGGTACAGGGCTTGAGCAGTTCTTC. Amino acid sequence: CASSLGTGLEQFF.

This chain links TRBV19 with TRBJ2-6; 12 bases are a match to TRBD2. The J segment lost 0 bases and the V segment lost 5 bases, leaving 8 bases of the junction unmatched. The germline V gene has CDR1 LNHDA and CDR2 SQIVND (reference sequence). The CDR3 totals 19 residues. CDR3: CASSVGTSGRLSGANVLTF. As DNA, the CDR3 is TGTGCCAGTAGTGTAGGAACTAGCGGGAGGCTCTCTGGGGCCAACGTCCTGACTTTC.

The genes are TRBV4-1 and TRBJ1-3, with D possibly TRBD1 on 5 matching bases. The CDR3 has 17 residues. Trimming pared 4 bases from V and 5 bases from J, leaving 21 bases between. Germline V gives CDR1 MGHRA, CDR2 YSYEKL. The CDR3 is CASSRPPAATARNTIYF. The DNA for the CDR3 is TGCGCCAGCAGCCGTCCGCCAGCTGCGACAGCCCGAAACACCATATATTTT.

V is TRBV5-1 and J is TRBJ2-2, with D unclear. Germline CDR1 and CDR2: SGHRS and YFSETQ. The CDR3 runs to 11 residues. V gave up 3 bases and J gave up 6 bases, with 3 bases separating them. Here the CDR3 reads CASSSSGELFF. The CDR3 DNA reads TGCGCCAGCAGCTCCTCCGGGGAGCTGTTTTTT.

J is TRBJ2-7 and V is TRBV7-8, with 7 nucleotides matching TRBD2. Trimming removed 5 bases from V and 2 bases from J; junction bases left unmatched: 9. The CDR3 is 15 residues long. Germline V lookup: CDR1 SGHVS, CDR2 FQNEAQ. CDR3 in amino acids: CASSPSGGLTYEQYF. The CDR3 nucleotides are TGTGCCAGCAGCCCCAGTGGGGGACTAACCTACGAGCAGTACTTC. Based on the CDR3 plus reference TRBV7-8 and TRBJ2-7, the full variable domain is GAGVSQSPRYKVAKRGQDVALRCDPISGHVSLFWYQQALGQGPEFLTYFQNEAQLDKSGLPSDRFFAERPEGSVSTLKIQRTQQEDSAVYLCASSPSGGLTYEQYFGPGTRLTVT.

V usage is TRBV27 and J usage is TRBJ2-1, with 11 bases that match TRBD2. This CDR3 is built from 14 residues. The J segment lost 6 bases and the V segment lost 10 bases, leaving 8 bases of the junction unmatched. Germline values: CDR1 MNHEY, CDR2 SMNVEV (reference sequence). The DNA of the CDR3 is TGTGCCACCATCGGGACTAGCGGTTTCAATGAGCAGTTCTTC. This gives the protein CATIGTSGFNEQFF.

The chain recombines TRBV27 with TRBJ1-5; the match to TRBD1 covers 8 bases. There are 16 residues in the CDR3. V lost 6 bases to trimming and J lost 1 base; unmatched junction nucleotides: 8. The V gene's germline CDR1 is MNHEY and CDR2 SMNVEV (reference sequence). This chain's CDR3 is CASRKQGAGSNQPQHF. CDR3 bases: TGTGCCAGCAGAAAGCAGGGGGCTGGGAGCAATCAGCCCCAGCATTTT.

The V gene is TRBV21-1, the J gene TRBJ2-1; TRBD1, the table's D call, was not compared with the DNA. TRBV21-1 is flagged as a pseudogene. The CDR3 has 18 residues. In DNA, the CDR3 is TGTGCCAGCAGCAAAGACCAGGGTAGAAGGGTGGGTTACAATGAGCAGTTCTTC. This translates into CASSKDQGRRVGYNEQFF.